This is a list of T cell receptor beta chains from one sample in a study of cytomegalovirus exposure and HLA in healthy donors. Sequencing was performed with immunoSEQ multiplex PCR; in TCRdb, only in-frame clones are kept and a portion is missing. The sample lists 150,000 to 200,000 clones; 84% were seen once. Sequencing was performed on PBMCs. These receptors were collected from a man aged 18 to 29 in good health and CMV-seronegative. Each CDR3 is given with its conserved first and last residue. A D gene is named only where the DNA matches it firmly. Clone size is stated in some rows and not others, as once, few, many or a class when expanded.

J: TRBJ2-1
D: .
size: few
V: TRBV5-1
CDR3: CASSLDQGIYNEQFF
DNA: TGCGCCAGCAGCTTGGATCAGGGTATCTACAATGAGCAGTTCTTC

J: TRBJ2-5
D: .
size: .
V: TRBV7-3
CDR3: CASSLTPKETQYF
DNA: TGTGCCAGCAGCTTAACGCCTAAAGAGACCCAGTACTTC

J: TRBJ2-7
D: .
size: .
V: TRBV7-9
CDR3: CASSLELSSYEQYF
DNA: TGTGCCAGCAGCTTAGAACTTTCCTCCTACGAGCAGTACTTC

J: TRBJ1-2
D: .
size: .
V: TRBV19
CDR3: CASRPGLAHGYTF
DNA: TGTGCCAGTAGACCCGGACTGGCCCATGGCTACACCTTC

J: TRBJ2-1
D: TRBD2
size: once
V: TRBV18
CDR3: CASSPRLTSGIQNEQFF
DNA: TGTGCCAGCTCACCTCGATTGACTAGCGGGATACAGAATGAGCAGTTCTTC

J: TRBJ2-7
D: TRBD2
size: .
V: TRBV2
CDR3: CASGGTSATYEQYF
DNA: TGTGCCAGCGGGGGGACTAGCGCGACCTACGAGCAGTACTTC

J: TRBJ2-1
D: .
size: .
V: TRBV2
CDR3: CASMVIWGQWDEQFF
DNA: TGTGCCAGCATGGTAATTTGGGGACAATGGGATGAGCAGTTCTTC

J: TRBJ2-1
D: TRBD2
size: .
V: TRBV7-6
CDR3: CASSPRTSGGLNEQFF
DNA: TGTGCCAGCAGCCCGAGGACTAGCGGGGGACTCAATGAGCAGTTCTTC

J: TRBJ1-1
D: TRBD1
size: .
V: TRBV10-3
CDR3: CASGPGQWNTEAFF
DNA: TGTGCCAGCGGACCGGGACAGTGGAACACTGAAGCTTTCTTT

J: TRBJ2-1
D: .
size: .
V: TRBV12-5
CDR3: CASGSDNEQFF
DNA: TGTGCTAGTGGGTCGGACAATGAGCAGTTCTTC

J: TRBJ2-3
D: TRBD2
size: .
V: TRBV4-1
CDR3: CASSQDGGGDHTDTQYF
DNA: TGCGCCAGCAGCCAAGATGGCGGGGGGGATCACACAGATACGCAGTATTTT

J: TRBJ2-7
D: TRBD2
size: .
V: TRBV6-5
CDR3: CASSLASGPYEQYF
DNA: TGTGCCAGCAGTTTAGCTAGCGGGCCCTACGAGCAGTACTTC

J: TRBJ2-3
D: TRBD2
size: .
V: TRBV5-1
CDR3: CASSLRTSGGPTDTQYF
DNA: TGCGCCAGCAGCCTCCGGACTAGCGGGGGGCCTACAGATACGCAGTATTTT

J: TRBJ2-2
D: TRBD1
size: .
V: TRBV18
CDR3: CASSPIPGQGYGELFF
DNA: TGTGCCAGCTCACCGATTCCGGGACAGGGTTACGGGGAGCTGTTTTTT

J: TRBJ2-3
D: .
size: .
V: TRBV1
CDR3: CTSSQDPRTDTQYF
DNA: TGCACCAGCAGCCAAGATCCCCGTACAGATACGCAGTATTTT

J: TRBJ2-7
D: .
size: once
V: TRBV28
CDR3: CASSLAPLRTARDEQYF
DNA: TGTGCCAGCAGTCTTGCGCCCTTGCGGACGGCCAGGGACGAGCAGTACTTC

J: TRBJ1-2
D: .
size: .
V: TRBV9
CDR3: CASSPVDSYGYTF
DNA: TGTGCCAGCAGCCCAGTGGACAGCTATGGCTACACCTTC

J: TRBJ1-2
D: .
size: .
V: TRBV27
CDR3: CASSKLSGNGYTF
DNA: TGTGCCAGCAGTAAATTGTCAGGGAATGGCTACACCTTC

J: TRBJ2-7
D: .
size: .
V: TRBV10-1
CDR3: CASSESAVYEQYF
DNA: TGCGCCAGCAGTGAGTCAGCCGTCTACGAGCAGTACTTC

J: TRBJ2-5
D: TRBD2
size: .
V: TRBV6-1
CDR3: CASSVNLLASVKETQYF
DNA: TGTGCCAGCAGTGTTAATTTACTAGCGTCGGTTAAGGAGACCCAGTACTTC

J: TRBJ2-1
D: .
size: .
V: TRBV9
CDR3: CASSVAGYSYNEQFF
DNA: TGTGCCAGCAGCGTAGCAGGGTACTCCTACAATGAGCAGTTCTTC

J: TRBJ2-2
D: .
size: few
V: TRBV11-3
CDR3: CASSLDTTGELFF
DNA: TGTGCCAGCAGCTTAGACACAACCGGGGAGCTGTTTTTT

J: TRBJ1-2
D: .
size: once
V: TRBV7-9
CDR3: CASSLRGANYGYTF
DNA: TGTGCCAGCAGCTTACGGGGGGCTAACTATGGCTACACCTTC

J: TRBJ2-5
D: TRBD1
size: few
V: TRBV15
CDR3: CATSIGGQGQETQYF
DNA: TGTGCCACCAGCATAGGGGGACAGGGGCAAGAGACCCAGTACTTC

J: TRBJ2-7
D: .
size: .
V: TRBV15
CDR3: CATSRGGTILYEQYF
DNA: TGTGCCACCAGCAGAGGAGGGACAATCCTTTACGAGCAGTACTTC

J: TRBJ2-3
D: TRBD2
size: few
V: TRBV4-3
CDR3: CASSRTSGSTDTQYF
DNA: TGCGCCAGCAGCCGGACTAGCGGGAGTACAGATACGCAGTATTTT

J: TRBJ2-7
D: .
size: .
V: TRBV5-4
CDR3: CAFKEGSSYEQYF
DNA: TGTGCCTTCAAGGAGGGTAGCTCCTACGAGCAGTACTTC

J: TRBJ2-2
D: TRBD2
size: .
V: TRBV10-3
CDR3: CAIMSGGVTGELFF
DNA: TGTGCCATCATGAGCGGGGGGGTCACCGGGGAGCTGTTTTTT

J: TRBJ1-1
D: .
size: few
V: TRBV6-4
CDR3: CASSVWSGTEAFF
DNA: TGTGCCAGCAGTGTTTGGAGCGGCACTGAAGCTTTCTTT

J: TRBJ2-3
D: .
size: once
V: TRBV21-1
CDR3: CASSLPSTDTQYF
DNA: TGTGCCAGCAGCCTACCGAGCACAGATACGCAGTATTTT

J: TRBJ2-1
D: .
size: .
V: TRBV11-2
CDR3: CASSFGRGGYNEQFF
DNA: TGTGCCAGCAGCTTTGGAAGGGGTGGCTACAATGAGCAGTTCTTC

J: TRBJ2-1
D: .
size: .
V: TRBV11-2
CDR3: CASAFGGLAKFF
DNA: TGTGCCAGCGCCTTCGGCGGGCTAGCTAAGTTCTTC

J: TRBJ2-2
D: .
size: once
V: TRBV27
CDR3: CASSVTRDSGELFF
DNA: TGTGCCAGCAGTGTAACACGGGACTCCGGGGAGCTGTTTTTT

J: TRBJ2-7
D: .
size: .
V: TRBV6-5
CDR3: CASSYPDRPYEQYF
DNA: TGTGCCAGCAGTTACCCCGACAGACCCTACGAGCAGTACTTC

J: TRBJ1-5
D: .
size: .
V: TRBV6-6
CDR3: CASSSTGQPQHF
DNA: TGTGCCAGCAGTTCGACAGGTCAGCCCCAGCATTTT

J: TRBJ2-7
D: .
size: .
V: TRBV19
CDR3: CASSSLDGVRPHEQYF
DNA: TGTGCCAGTAGTTCCCTGGACGGGGTAAGACCCCACGAGCAGTACTTC

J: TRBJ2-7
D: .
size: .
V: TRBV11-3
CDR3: CASSPDGSYYSNEQYF
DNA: TGTGCCAGCAGCCCCGACGGGTCCTACTACTCGAACGAGCAGTACTTC

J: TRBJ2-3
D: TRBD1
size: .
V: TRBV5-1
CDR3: CASSFALDRGIDTQYF
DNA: TGCGCCAGCAGCTTCGCTCTTGACAGGGGGATCGATACGCAGTATTTT

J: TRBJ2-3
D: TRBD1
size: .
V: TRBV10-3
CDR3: CAIYQGQGATDTQYF
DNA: TGTGCCATCTATCAGGGACAGGGGGCTACAGATACGCAGTATTTT

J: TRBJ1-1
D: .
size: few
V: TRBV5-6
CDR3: CASSQGLYTEAFF
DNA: TGTGCCAGCAGCCAGGGACTCTACACTGAAGCTTTCTTT

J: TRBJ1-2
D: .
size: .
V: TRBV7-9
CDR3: CASSTQTNYGYTF
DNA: TGTGCCAGCAGCACACAGACCAACTATGGCTACACCTTC

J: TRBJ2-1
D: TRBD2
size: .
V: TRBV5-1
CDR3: CASSLARAGESEQFF
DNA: TGCGCCAGCAGCTTGGCTAGAGCGGGAGAGAGTGAGCAGTTCTTC

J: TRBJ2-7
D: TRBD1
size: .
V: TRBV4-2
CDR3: CASSQGQGEGYEQYF
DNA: TGTGCCAGCAGCCAAGGACAGGGGGAAGGCTACGAGCAGTACTTC

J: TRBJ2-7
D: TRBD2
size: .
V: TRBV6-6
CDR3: CASSSSSGTLYEQYF
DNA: TGTGCCAGCAGTTCTAGTAGCGGGACACTCTACGAGCAGTACTTC

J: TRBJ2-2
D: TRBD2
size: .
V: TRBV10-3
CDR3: CAISERRLSGTNTGELFF
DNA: TGTGCCATCAGTGAGAGGAGGCTTAGCGGGACTAACACCGGGGAGCTGTTTTTT

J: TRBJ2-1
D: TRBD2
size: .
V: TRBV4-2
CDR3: CASSQPGLADYNEQFF
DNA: TGTGCCAGCAGCCAACCGGGACTAGCGGATTACAATGAGCAGTTCTTC

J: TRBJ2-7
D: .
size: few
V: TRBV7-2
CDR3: CASSIQGGIYEQYF
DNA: TGTGCCAGCAGCATACAGGGAGGGATCTACGAGCAGTACTTC

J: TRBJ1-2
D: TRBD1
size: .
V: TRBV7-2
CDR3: CASSFLDRGGGYTF
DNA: TGTGCCAGCAGCTTTTTGGACAGGGGAGGCGGCTACACCTTC

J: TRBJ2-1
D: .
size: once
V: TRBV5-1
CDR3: CASSLGSGYNEQFF
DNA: TGCGCCAGCAGCTTGGGGTCGGGCTACAATGAGCAGTTCTTC

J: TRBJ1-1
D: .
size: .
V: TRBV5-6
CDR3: CASRLLDTNTGAFF
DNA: TGTGCCAGCAGACTCTTGGACACGAACACTGGAGCTTTCTTT

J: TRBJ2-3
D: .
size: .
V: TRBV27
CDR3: CASSLGGDTQYF
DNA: TGTGCCAGCAGTTTAGGAGGAGATACGCAGTATTTT

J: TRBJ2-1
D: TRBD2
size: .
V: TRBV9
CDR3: CASSVYGSGGNNEQFF
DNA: TGTGCCAGCAGCGTATATGGTAGCGGGGGGAACAATGAGCAGTTCTTC

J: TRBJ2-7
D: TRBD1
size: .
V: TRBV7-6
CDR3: CASSLVGTGGNEQYF
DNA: TGTGCCAGCAGCTTAGTAGGGACAGGGGGCAACGAGCAGTACTTC

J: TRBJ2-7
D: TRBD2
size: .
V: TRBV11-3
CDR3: CASSLIPRLAGGYEQYF
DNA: TGTGCCAGCAGCTTAATTCCTCGCCTAGCGGGGGGCTACGAGCAGTACTTC

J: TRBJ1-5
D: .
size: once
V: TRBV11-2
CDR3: CASSEGTSDQPQHF
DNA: TGTGCCAGCAGCGAAGGGACATCTGATCAGCCCCAGCATTTT

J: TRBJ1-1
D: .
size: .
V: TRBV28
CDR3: CASSFVGNTEAFF
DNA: TGTGCCAGCAGTTTTGTCGGGAACACTGAAGCTTTCTTT

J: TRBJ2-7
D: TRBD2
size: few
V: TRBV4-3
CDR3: CASSQLAGNLYEQYF
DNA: TGCGCCAGCAGCCAACTAGCGGGGAACCTCTACGAGCAGTACTTC

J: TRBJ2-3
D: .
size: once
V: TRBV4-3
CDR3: CASSQISESTDTQYF
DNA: TGCGCCAGCAGCCAAATTAGCGAGAGCACAGATACGCAGTATTTT

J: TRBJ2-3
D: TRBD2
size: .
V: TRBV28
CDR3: CASTPPLGGRATDTQYF
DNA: TGTGCCAGCACCCCCCCGCTCGGCGGGAGGGCCACCGATACGCAGTATTTT

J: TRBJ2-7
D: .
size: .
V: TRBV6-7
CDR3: CDLRVRYF
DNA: TGTGACCTAAGAGTGCGGTACTTC